These T cell receptor beta chains were read from a single sample in a study of T cells in Graves' hyperthyroidism and ophthalmopathy. TCRdb used MiXCR to reprocess the multiplex PCR reads, holding one entry per CDR3 protein. The profile shows hundreds of thousands of distinct CDR3 sequences, around a quarter of them singletons. Sequencing input: blood. Receptors were obtained from a young woman with Graves' ophthalmopathy. CDR3s include the opening cysteine and the closing phenylalanine or tryptophan. A D gene is named only where the DNA matches it firmly. Clone size, where shown, is once, few, many, or a class for clones that have expanded.

j_call	clone_size	d_call	v_call	cdr3_length	cdr3_aa	cdr3_nt
TRBJ2-7	-	-	TRBV2	13	CASTHRTWYEQYF	TGTGCCAGCACCCACCGGACCTGGTACGAGCAGTACTTC
TRBJ2-5	many	-	TRBV7-8	14	CASSLYQAGETQYF	TGTGCCAGCAGCTTATACCAGGCTGGGGAGACCCAGTACTTC
TRBJ1-5	-	-	TRBV7-8	15	CASSYGDGGNQPQHF	TGTGCCAGCAGCTATGGGGACGGGGGCAATCAGCCCCAGCATTTT
TRBJ2-7	-	-	TRBV29-1	13	CSVEGDTDYEQYF	TGCAGCGTTGAAGGGGACACCGACTACGAGCAGTACTTC
TRBJ2-2	-	-	TRBV4-2	16	CASSQEGRGGTGELFF	TGTGCCAGCAGCCAAGAAGGCAGGGGTGGGACCGGGGAGCTGTTTTTT
TRBJ2-7	few	-	TRBV27	14	CASSLSGRSYEQYF	TGTGCCAGCAGTTTGTCCGGTAGGTCCTACGAGCAGTACTTC
TRBJ1-2	many	-	TRBV6-2/TRBV6-3	12	CASSTGFSGYTF	TGTGCCAGCAGCACAGGGTTCAGTGGCTACACCTTC
TRBJ2-4	few	TRBD1	TRBV6-1	17	CASLDRGLEEAKNIQYF	TGTGCCAGCTTGGACAGGGGGCTCGAAGAAGCCAAAAACATTCAGTACTTC
TRBJ1-5	many	-	TRBV2	13	CASSGGDNQPQHF	TGTGCCAGCAGTGGCGGGGACAATCAGCCCCAGCATTTT
TRBJ1-5	few	TRBD1	TRBV19	18	CASKNPGQGADGNQPQHF	TGTGCCAGTAAAAATCCGGGACAGGGGGCTGATGGCAATCAGCCCCAGCATTTT
TRBJ2-7	-	-	TRBV27	14	CASTLSPASGEQYF	TGTGCCAGCACCCTCTCCCCCGCGAGTGGCGAGCAGTACTTC
TRBJ2-6	-	TRBD2	TRBV4-2	21	CASSQDFLLGPSGVGANVLTF	TGTGCCAGCAGCCAAGATTTTTTGCTCGGGCCTAGCGGGGTTGGGGCCAACGTCCTGACTTTC
TRBJ1-3	many	-	TRBV4-3	13	CASSGIGGNTIYF	TGCGCCAGCAGCGGAATTGGTGGAAACACCATATATTTT
TRBJ2-7	-	TRBD2	TRBV6-1	15	CASSQLGGEGYEQYF	TGTGCCAGCAGTCAACTTGGGGGGGAGGGCTACGAGCAGTACTTC
TRBJ1-2	many	TRBD1	TRBV7-9	15	CASSLRGTGHYGYTF	TGTGCCAGCAGCTTACGCGGGACAGGTCACTATGGCTACACCTTC
TRBJ1-1	many	-	TRBV20-1	14	CSAPEGGVGTEAFF	TGCAGTGCCCCGGAGGGGGGCGTTGGCACTGAAGCTTTCTTT
TRBJ1-3	many	-	TRBV6-1	16	CASTIPDQPPGNTIYF	TGTGCCAGCACTATACCAGACCAACCCCCTGGAAACACCATATATTTT
TRBJ1-1	-	TRBD1	TRBV10-3	15	CAISDGQGGNTEAFF	TGTGCCATCAGTGATGGACAGGGAGGAAACACTGAAGCTTTCTTT
TRBJ2-7	few	TRBD1	TRBV6-1	15	CASSGQTGASHEQYF	TGTGCCAGCAGTGGTCAGACAGGGGCGTCCCACGAGCAGTACTTC
TRBJ2-5	many	-	TRBV28	14	CASSLTPGSGTQYF	TGTGCCAGCAGCCTAACGCCGGGATCCGGGACCCAGTACTTC
TRBJ2-4	few	-	TRBV11-2	18	CASSLGMRERGTKNIQYF	TGTGCCAGCAGCTTAGGGATGAGGGAGCGTGGTACCAAAAACATTCAGTACTTC
TRBJ2-5	-	-	TRBV29-1	13	CSVERQGGETQYF	TGCAGCGTTGAACGGCAGGGTGGGGAGACCCAGTACTTC
TRBJ1-5	many	-	TRBV20-1	16	CSARDIGGVSNQPQHF	TGCAGTGCTAGAGATATCGGCGGGGTTAGCAATCAGCCCCAGCATTTT
TRBJ1-1	-	-	TRBV3-1	16	CASSRTPGHTNTEAFF	TGTGCCAGCAGCCGAACACCGGGACACACGAACACTGAAGCTTTCTTT
TRBJ2-7	many	-	TRBV29-1	12	CSVESMGYEQYF	TGCAGCGTTGAAAGTATGGGGTACGAGCAGTACTTC
TRBJ1-1	-	TRBD1	TRBV11-1	16	CASSLAGTGGHTEAFF	TGTGCCAGCAGCTTAGCCGGGACAGGAGGCCACACTGAAGCTTTCTTT
TRBJ2-5	many	-	TRBV10-1	13	CASSEQGGETQYF	TGTGCCAGCAGTGAACAGGGTGGCGAGACCCAGTACTTC
TRBJ1-2	once	-	TRBV28	12	CASSLMADGYTF	TGTGCCAGCAGTTTAATGGCGGATGGCTACACCTTC
TRBJ2-5	few	TRBD2	TRBV18	16	CASSPPGLAGRETKYF	TGTGCCAGCTCACCACCGGGGCTAGCGGGGAGAGAGACCAAGTACTTC
TRBJ2-5	many	-	TRBV25-1	15	CASSRGGGYQETQYF	TGTGCCAGCAGTAGAGGTGGGGGGTACCAAGAGACCCAGTACTTC
TRBJ2-5	-	-	TRBV7-6	17	CASSRNPLGGERETQYF	TGTGCCAGCAGCCGAAACCCCTTGGGGGGTGAGAGAGAGACCCAGTACTTC
TRBJ2-7	many	-	TRBV7-6	15	CASSLERDRTYEQYF	TGTGCCAGCAGCTTAGAAAGGGACCGGACCTACGAGCAGTACTTC
TRBJ1-1	many	-	TRBV29-1	12	CSVDRRDTEAFF	TGCAGCGTGGACCGACGTGACACTGAAGCTTTCTTT
TRBJ1-1	-	-	TRBV2	14	CASGSQAKNTEAFF	TGTGCCAGCGGGTCTCAGGCAAAGAACACTGAAGCTTTCTTT
TRBJ2-5	few	TRBD1	TRBV28	15	CASSWTGKWQETQYF	TGTGCCAGCAGTTGGACAGGGAAATGGCAAGAGACCCAGTACTTC
TRBJ1-2	many	-	TRBV28	16	CASSFQLSGNFYGYTF	TGTGCCAGCAGTTTCCAATTATCCGGGAACTTCTATGGCTACACCTTC
TRBJ1-5	many	TRBD1	TRBV5-1	13	CASSLRGHQPQHF	TGCGCCAGCAGCTTAAGGGGGCATCAGCCCCAGCATTTT
TRBJ2-3	few	TRBD1	TRBV10-3	17	CAITASGTGGSTDTQYF	TGTGCCATCACCGCCTCCGGGACAGGGGGTAGTACAGATACGCAGTATTTT
TRBJ2-3	-	-	TRBV11-2	12	CASTPPTDTQYF	TGTGCCAGCACCCCCCCCACAGATACGCAGTATTTT
TRBJ2-7	few	TRBD2	TRBV15	18	CATSRDRGLAGASYEQYF	TGTGCCACCAGCAGAGACAGAGGACTAGCGGGAGCCTCCTACGAGCAGTACTTC
TRBJ1-1	few	-	TRBV12-3/TRBV12-4	10	CASNPDEAFF	TGTGCCAGCAACCCTGATGAAGCTTTCTTT